Sequencing of this T cell receptor beta chain was carried out in a study of T cells in lung cancer brain metastases. The table lists this clone with a count of one. Here immunoSEQ multiplex PCR was the method, and the copy in TCRdb shows in-frame clones only, minus some. The sample includes approximately 3,800 clones, approximately 87% of them seen just once. The CDR3 is 14 amino acids. The V end was cut by 4 bases, the J end by 12 bases, with 22 bases between. Germline V lookup: CDR1 SGHNT, CDR2 YYREEE (reference sequence). The rearrangement joins TRBV5-4 to TRBJ1-2, with D possibly matching TRBD1 (5 bases). Sequencing was performed on tumor tissue from the primary lung tumor. This receptor was taken from a woman aged 45-65 years with non-small cell lung cancer. The CDR3 loop reads CASSGLGLRTENTF. The CDR3, as DNA: TGTGCCAGCAGCGGGCTGGGGCTACGGACGGAGAACACCTTC.